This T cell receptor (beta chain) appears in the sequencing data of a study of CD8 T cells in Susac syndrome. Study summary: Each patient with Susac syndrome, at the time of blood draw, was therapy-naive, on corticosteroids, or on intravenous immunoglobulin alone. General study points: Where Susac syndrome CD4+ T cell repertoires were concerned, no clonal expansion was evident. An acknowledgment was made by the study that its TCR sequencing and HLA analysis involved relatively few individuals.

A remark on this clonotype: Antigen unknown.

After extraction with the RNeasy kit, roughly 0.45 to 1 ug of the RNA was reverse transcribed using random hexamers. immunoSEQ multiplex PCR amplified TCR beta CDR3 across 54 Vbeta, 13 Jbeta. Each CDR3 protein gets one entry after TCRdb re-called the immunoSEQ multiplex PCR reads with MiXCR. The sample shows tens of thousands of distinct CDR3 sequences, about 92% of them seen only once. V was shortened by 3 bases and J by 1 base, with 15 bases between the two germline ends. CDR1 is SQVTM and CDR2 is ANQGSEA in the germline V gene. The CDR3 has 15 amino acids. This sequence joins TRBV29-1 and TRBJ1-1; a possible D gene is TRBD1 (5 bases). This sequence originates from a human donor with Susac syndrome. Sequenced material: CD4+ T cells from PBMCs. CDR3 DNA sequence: TGCAGCGTTGAGGCCCAGGGTAGGGCGAACACTGAAGCTTTCTTT. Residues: CSVEAQGRANTEAFF.